The 15 T cell receptor beta chains presented below share a single source sample, sequenced in a study of blood T cell repertoires in COVID-19. Using immunoSEQ multiplex PCR, the repertoire was profiled, and TCRdb retains in-frame clones only, with some absent. The table has about 78,000 clones, roughly 86% seen once. Sequenced sample: peripheral blood. The receptors stem from a man aged 45-60 years with active or convalescent COVID-19.

V and J are TRBV5-1 and TRBJ1-1; TRBD1 aligns across 7 bases. This CDR3 is built from 18 residues. J was trimmed by 0 bases and V by 0 bases; bases with no gene match: 11. Germline loops: CDR1 SGHRS, CDR2 YFSETQ. The CDR3 DNA is TGCGCCAGCAGCTTGGTAGTTCTGACAGGGTCGGTGAACACTGAAGCTTTCTTT. Translated, it gives CASSLVVLTGSVNTEAFF.

This chain connects TRBV3-1 (or the pseudogene TRBV3-2) to TRBJ1-4; perhaps TRBD1 as D (5 bases). This CDR3 is 14 amino acids long. Germline values: CDR1 LGHDT, CDR2 YNNKEL (reference sequence). V was pared by 4 bases and J by 3 bases, with 9 bases between. The CDR3 reads CASSLQGSNEKLFF. CDR3 nucleotide sequence: TGTGCCAGCAGCCTGCAGGGTTCTAATGAAAAACTGTTTTTT.

This clone was seen a single time. This chain uses TRBV20-1 with TRBJ1-6; D gene uncertain. Germline V gives CDR1 DFQATT, CDR2 SNEGSKA (reference sequence). The CDR3 has 11 amino acids. Trimming shortened V by 1 base and J by 13 bases, and 8 bases separated the two germline ends. The CDR3 DNA is TGCAGTGCTAGAGGAGATAATCCCCTCCACTTT. Translation gives CSARGDNPLHF.

The V and J genes are TRBV6-5 and TRBJ2-5, with D possibly being TRBD1 (6 bases). This CDR3 spans 15 amino acids. Germline loops: CDR1 MNHEY, CDR2 SVGAGI. The V and J ends lost 6 bases and 5 bases respectively, with 19 bases between them. CDR3 nucleotide sequence: TGTGCCAGCAGAGACGGTGGGGGCGGTTGGGAGACCCAGTACTTC. As protein: CASRDGGGGWETQYF.

This chain joins TRBV9 and TRBJ1-5; a possible D gene is TRBD1 (6 bases). V gave up 0 bases and J gave up 3 bases, with 10 bases separating them. CDR3 length equals 15 residues. Germline values: CDR1 SGDLS, CDR2 YYNGEE. The CDR3: CASSVAAGDNQPQHF. The CDR3 DNA reads TGTGCCAGCAGCGTAGCCGCAGGGGACAATCAGCCCCAGCATTTT.

This clone was detected only a few times. The chain has TRBV7-9 and TRBJ2-7; TRBD1 might be the D (5 bases). In germline, CDR1 is SEHNR, CDR2 FQNEAQ (reference sequence). The CDR3 loop spans 13 amino acids. Deletions cut 1 base from V and 3 bases from J, with 7 bases between. As DNA, the CDR3 is TGTGCCAGCAGCTTAGGCAGGGACTACGAGCAGTACTTC. Translated, it gives CASSLGRDYEQYF. The entire variable domain, with the rest obtained from reference TRBV7-9 and TRBJ2-7, is as follows: DTGVSQNPRHKITKRGQNVTFRCDPISEHNRLYWYRQTLGQGPEFLTYFQNEAQLEKSRLLSDRFSAERPKGSFSTLEIQRTEQGDSAMYLCASSLGRDYEQYFGPGTRLTVT.

The rearrangement links TRBV6-5 to TRBJ1-1; the D gene is possibly TRBD1 (5 bases). The CDR3 covers 13 residues. Germline CDR1 and CDR2: MNHEY and SVGAGI. The ends were cut back, 7 bases at V and 1 base at J, with 10 bases in the middle. Here the CDR3 reads CASTQTGNTEAFF. The CDR3 region has the DNA TGTGCCAGCACCCAAACAGGGAACACTGAAGCTTTCTTT.

This chain links TRBV9 with TRBJ1-2; 11 nucleotides line up with TRBD1. The germline gives CDR1 SGDLS, CDR2 YYNGEE. Unmatched junction bases numbered 5, after V lost 0 bases and J lost 7 bases. The CDR3 contains 15 residues. This CDR3 reads CASSVDGQGAFGYTF. Written as DNA, the CDR3 is TGTGCCAGCAGCGTAGATGGACAGGGGGCTTTTGGCTACACCTTC.

This chain connects TRBV30 to TRBJ1-5, with 7 nucleotides matching TRBD1. The CDR3 runs 14 residues. V dropped 1 base and J dropped 4; count of bases not matched to a gene: 4. Germline V gene data show CDR1 as GTSNPN and CDR2 as SVGIG (reference sequence). This CDR3 reads CAWSDRGRNQPQHF. The CDR3 coding sequence is TGTGCCTGGAGTGACAGGGGCCGGAATCAGCCCCAGCATTTT.

A few counts support this clone. V is TRBV21-1 and J is TRBJ1-6. TRBV21-1 is a known pseudogene. The CDR3 is 20 residues long. The CDR3, as DNA: TGTGCCAGCAGCAAAGGGGCTATAAGGGAGAGGGCAAAGTATAATTCACCCCTCCACTTT. Encoded protein: CASSKGAIRERAKYNSPLHF.

The rearrangement links TRBV14 to TRBJ1-6; D remains ambiguous. CDR1 SGHDN and CDR2 FVKESK come from the germline V gene. CDR3 length: 15 residues. V lost 1 base and J 7 bases, leaving 11 bases between the germline ends. The CDR3 is CASSQGRGKNSPLHF. CDR3 DNA sequence: TGTGCCAGCAGCCAAGGTCGGGGAAAGAATTCACCCCTCCACTTT.

The chain couples TRBV5-1 to TRBJ2-7, with TRBD2 matching over 7 bases. V trimming: 0 bases; J trimming: 3 bases; junction bases outside the gene matches: 9. The germline V gene encodes CDR1 SGHRS and CDR2 YFSETQ. The CDR3 covers 16 residues. CDR3 in DNA: TGCGCCAGCAGCTTGGGCTCCTGGGGGGGAGGCTACGAGCAGTACGTC. It codes for CASSLGSWGGGYEQYV.

This sequence joins TRBV19 and TRBJ2-3; possible D gene TRBD1, 5 bases. The V and J ends lost 4 bases and 0 bases respectively, with 14 bases between them. The germline gives CDR1 LNHDA, CDR2 SQIVND (reference sequence). This CDR3 comprises 16 residues. The CDR3 reads CASSKEWGSSTDTQYF. The CDR3 coding sequence is TGTGCCAGTAGTAAGGAGTGGGGCTCTAGCACAGATACGCAGTATTTT. Using reference TRBV19 and TRBJ2-3 for the parts outside the CDR3, the full variable domain is DGGITQSPKYLFRKEGQNVTLSCEQNLNHDAMYWYRQDPGQGLRLIYYSQIVNDFQKGDIAEGYSVSREKKESFPLTVTSAQKNPTAFYLCASSKEWGSSTDTQYFGPGTRLTVL.

V usage is TRBV7-2 and J usage is TRBJ1-5; 8 nucleotides match TRBD1. Trimming cost V 5 bases and J 6 bases; bases outside gene matches: 9. This CDR3 is built from 15 residues. Per germline, CDR1 SGHTA and CDR2 FQGNSA. The CDR3 nucleotides are TGTGCCAGCAGCCCCCTTGGACAGGGCGGTCAGCCCCAGCATTTT. It translates to CASSPLGQGGQPQHF.

The gene calls are TRBV19 and TRBJ2-7, with 10 bases identical to TRBD1. V dropped 0 bases and J dropped 7; count of bases not matched to a gene: 6. The length of the CDR3 is 15 residues. From germline, CDR1 is LNHDA and CDR2 SQIVND (reference sequence). CDR3 region: CASSIDGTGVWEQYV. The CDR3 DNA reads as TGTGCCAGTAGTATAGACGGGACAGGGGTCTGGGAGCAGTACGTC.